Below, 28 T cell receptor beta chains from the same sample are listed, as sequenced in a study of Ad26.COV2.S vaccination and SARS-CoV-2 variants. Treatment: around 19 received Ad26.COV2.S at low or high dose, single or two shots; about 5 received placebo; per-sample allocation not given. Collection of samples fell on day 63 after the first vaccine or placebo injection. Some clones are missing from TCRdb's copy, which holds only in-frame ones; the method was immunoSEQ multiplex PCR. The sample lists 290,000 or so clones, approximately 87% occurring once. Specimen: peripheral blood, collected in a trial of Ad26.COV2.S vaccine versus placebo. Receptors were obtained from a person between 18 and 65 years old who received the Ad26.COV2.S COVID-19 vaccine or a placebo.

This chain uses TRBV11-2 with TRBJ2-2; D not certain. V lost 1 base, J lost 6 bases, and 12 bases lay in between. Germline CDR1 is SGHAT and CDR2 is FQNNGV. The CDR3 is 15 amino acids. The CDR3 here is CASSLVPGLSGELFF. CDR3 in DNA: TGTGCCAGCAGCTTAGTACCGGGTTTGTCCGGGGAGCTGTTTTTT.

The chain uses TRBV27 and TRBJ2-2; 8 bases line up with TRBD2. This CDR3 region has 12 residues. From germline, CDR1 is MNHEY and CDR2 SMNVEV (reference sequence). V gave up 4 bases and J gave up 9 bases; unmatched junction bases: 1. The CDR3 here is CASSSGGWELFF. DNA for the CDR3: TGTGCCAGCAGTTCGGGGGGGTGGGAGCTGTTTTTT.

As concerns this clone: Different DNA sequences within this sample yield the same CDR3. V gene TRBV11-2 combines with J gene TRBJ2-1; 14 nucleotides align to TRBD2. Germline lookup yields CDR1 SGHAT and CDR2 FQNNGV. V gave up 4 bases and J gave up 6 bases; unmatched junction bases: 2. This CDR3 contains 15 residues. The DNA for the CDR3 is TGTGCCAGCAGCTCCGGACTAGCGGGGGGCAATGAGCAGTTCTTC. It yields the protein CASSSGLAGGNEQFF.

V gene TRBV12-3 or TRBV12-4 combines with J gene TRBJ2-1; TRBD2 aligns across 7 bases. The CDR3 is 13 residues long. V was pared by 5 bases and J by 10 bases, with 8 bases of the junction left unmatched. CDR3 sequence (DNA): TGTGCCAGCAGTAAGACCGGGACTAAGGAGCAGTTCTTC. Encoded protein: CASSKTGTKEQFF.

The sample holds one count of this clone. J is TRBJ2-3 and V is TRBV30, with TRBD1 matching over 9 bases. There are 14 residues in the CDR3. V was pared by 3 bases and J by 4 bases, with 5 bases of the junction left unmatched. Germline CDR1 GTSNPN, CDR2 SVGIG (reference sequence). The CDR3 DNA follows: TGTGCCTGGAGACGGACAGGGGAGGCAGATACGCAGTATTTT. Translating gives CAWRRTGEADTQYF.

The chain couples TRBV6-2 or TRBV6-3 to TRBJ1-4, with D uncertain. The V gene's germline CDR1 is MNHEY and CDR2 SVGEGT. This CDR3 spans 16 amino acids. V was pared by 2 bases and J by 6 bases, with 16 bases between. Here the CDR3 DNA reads TGTGCCAGCAGTTACGGGTCAGCCAAGGGAGATGAAAAACTGTTTTTT. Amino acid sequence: CASSYGSAKGDEKLFF.

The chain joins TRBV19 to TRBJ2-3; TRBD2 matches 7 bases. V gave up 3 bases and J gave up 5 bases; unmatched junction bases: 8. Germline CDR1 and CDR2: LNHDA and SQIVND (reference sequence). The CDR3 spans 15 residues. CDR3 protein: CASSISGRLGDTQYF. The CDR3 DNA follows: TGTGCCAGTAGTATTTCCGGGAGGTTGGGAGATACGCAGTATTTT. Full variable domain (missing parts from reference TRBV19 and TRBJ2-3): DGGITQSPKYLFRKEGQNVTLSCEQNLNHDAMYWYRQDPGQGLRLIYYSQIVNDFQKGDIAEGYSVSREKKESFPLTVTSAQKNPTAFYLCASSISGRLGDTQYFGPGTRLTVL.

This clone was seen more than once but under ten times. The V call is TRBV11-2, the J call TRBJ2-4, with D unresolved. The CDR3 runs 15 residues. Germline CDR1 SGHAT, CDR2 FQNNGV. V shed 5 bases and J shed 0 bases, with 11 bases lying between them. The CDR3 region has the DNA TGTGCCAGCAGCCACCCATTACTAGCCAAAAACATTCAGTACTTC. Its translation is CASSHPLLAKNIQYF.

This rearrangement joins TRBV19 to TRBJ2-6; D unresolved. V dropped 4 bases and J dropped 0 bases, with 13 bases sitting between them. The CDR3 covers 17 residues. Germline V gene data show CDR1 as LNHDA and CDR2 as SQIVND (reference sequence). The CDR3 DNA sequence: TGTGCCAGTAGTAGATGGCAGACTGCCTCTGGGGCCAACGTCCTGACTTTC. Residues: CASSRWQTASGANVLTF.

The CDR3 spells CASSFQGPSEQYF. The CDR3 region has the DNA TGTGCCAGCAGTTTTCAGGGTCCGAGCGAGCAGTACTTC. The chain recombines TRBV12-3 or TRBV12-4 with TRBJ2-7; D is possibly TRBD1 (5 bases). Trimming removed 3 bases at V and 6 bases at J, with 12 bases between. The CDR3 loop spans 13 amino acids.

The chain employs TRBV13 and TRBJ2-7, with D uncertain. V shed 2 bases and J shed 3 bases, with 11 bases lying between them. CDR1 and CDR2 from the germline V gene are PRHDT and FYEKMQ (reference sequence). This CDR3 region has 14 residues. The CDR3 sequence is CASSLYNSYYEQYF. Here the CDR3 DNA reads TGTGCCAGCAGCTTATACAACAGCTACTACGAGCAGTACTTC.

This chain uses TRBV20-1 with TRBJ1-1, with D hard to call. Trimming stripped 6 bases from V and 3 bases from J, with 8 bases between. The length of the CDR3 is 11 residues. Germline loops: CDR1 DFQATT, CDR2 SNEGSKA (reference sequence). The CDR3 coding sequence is TGCAGTGCGAAGAGGGACACTGAAGCTTTCTTT. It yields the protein CSAKRDTEAFF.

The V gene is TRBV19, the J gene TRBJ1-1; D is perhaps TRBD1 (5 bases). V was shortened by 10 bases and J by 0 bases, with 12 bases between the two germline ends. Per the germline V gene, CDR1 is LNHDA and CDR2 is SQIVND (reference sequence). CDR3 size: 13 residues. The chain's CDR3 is CATRRGLNTEAFF. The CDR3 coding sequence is TGTGCCACCCGGCGGGGGTTGAACACTGAAGCTTTCTTT.

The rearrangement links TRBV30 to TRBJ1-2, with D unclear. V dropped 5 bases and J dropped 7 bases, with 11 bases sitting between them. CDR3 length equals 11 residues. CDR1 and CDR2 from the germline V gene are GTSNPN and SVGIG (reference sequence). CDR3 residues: CAWRYNGGYTF. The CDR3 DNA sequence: TGTGCCTGGCGGTACAATGGTGGCTACACCTTC.

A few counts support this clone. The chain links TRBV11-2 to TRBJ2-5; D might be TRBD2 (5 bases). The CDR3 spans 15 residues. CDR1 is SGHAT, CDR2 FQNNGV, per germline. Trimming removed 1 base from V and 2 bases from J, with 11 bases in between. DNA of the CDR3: TGTGCCAGCAGCTTAGGCCTCTGGGAGCAAGAGACCCAGTACTTC. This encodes CASSLGLWEQETQYF. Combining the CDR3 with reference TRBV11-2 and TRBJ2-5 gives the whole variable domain EAGVAQSPRYKIIEKRQSVAFWCNPISGHATLYWYQQILGQGPKLLIQFQNNGVVDDSQLPKDRFSAERLKGVDSTLKIQPAKLEDSAVYLCASSLGLWEQETQYFGPGTRLLVL.

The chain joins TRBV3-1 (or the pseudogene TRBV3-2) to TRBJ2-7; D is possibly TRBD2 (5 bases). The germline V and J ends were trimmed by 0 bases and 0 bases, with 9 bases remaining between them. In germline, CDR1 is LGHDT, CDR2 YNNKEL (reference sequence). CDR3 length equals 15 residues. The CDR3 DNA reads TGTGCCAGCAGCCAAGATCGAGGGTTCTCCTACGAGCAGTACTTC. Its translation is CASSQDRGFSYEQYF.

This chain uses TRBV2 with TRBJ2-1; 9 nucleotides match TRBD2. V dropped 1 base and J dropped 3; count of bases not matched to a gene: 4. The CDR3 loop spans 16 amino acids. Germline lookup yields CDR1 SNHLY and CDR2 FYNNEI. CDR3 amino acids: CASSEGGRAFYNEQFF. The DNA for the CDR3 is TGTGCCAGCAGTGAAGGCGGGAGGGCCTTCTACAATGAGCAGTTCTTC.

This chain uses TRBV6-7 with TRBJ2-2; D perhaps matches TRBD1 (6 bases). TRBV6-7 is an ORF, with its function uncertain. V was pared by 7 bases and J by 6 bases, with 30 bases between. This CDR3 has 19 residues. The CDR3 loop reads CASNPRITGQTYSPGELFF. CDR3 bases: TGTGCCAGCAATCCACGGATCACGGGACAAACCTATTCACCCGGGGAGCTGTTTTTT.

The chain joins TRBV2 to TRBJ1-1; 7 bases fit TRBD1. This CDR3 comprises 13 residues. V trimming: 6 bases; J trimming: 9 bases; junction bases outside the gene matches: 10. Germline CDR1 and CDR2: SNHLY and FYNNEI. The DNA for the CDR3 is TGTGCCAGCAGCCTACAGGGGTTACCCAAAGCTTTCTTT. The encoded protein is CASSLQGLPKAFF.

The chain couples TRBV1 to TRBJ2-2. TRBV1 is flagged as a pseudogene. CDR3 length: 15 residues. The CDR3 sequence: CTSSHRDRNTGELFF. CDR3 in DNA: TGCACCAGCAGCCATCGGGACCGAAACACCGGGGAGCTGTTTTTT.

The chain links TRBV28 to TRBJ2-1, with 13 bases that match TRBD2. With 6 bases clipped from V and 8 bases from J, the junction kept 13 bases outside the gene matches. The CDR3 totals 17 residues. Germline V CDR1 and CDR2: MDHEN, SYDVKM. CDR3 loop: CASSKGRTSGRGDEQFF. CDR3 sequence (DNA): TGTGCCAGCAGCAAAGGGAGGACTAGCGGGAGAGGGGATGAGCAGTTCTTC.

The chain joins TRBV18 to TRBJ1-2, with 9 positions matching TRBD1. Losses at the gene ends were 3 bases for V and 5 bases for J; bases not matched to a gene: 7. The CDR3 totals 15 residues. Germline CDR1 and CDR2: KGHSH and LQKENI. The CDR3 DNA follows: TGTGCCAGCTCACCGGGACAGGGCGCGGGGTATGGCTACACCTTC. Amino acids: CASSPGQGAGYGYTF. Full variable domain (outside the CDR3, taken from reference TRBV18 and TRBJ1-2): NAGVMQNPRHLVRRRGQEARLRCSPMKGHSHVYWYRQLPEEGLKFMVYLQKENIIDESGMPKERFSAEFPKEGPSILRIQQVVRGDSAAYFCASSPGQGAGYGYTFGSGTRLTVV.

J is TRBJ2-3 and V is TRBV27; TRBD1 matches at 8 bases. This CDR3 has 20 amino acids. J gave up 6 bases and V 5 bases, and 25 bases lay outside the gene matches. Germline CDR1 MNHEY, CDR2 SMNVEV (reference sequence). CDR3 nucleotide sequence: TGTGCCAGCAGTCCGATACCCCCCGGGGGCGGCAGGGGGCGAGGGGATACGCAGTATTTT. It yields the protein CASSPIPPGGGRGRGDTQYF.

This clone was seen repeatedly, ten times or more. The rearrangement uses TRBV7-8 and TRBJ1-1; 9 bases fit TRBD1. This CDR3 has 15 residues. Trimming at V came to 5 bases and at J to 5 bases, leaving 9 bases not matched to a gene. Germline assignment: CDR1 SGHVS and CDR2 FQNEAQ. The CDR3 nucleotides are TGTGCCAGCAGCCCCAAGGACAGGGGAAGGACTGAAGCTTTCTTT. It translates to CASSPKDRGRTEAFF.

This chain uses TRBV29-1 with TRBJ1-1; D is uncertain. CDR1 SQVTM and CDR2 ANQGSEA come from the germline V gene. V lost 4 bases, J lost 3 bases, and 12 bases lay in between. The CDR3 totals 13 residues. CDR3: CSVGGLWDTEAFF. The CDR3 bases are TGCAGCGTTGGGGGATTATGGGACACTGAAGCTTTCTTT.

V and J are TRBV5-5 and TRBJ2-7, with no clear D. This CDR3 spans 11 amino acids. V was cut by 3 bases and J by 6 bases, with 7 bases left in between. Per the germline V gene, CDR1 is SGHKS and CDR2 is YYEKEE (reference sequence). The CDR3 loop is CASSSTLEQYF. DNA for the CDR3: TGTGCCAGCAGCTCGACCCTCGAGCAGTACTTC.

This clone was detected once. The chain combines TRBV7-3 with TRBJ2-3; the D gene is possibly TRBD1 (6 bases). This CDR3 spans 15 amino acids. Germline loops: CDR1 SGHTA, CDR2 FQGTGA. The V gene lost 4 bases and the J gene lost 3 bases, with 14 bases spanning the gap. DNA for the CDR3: TGTGCCAGCAGCTGGACCGGGACAATAACAGATACGCAGTATTTT. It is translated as CASSWTGTITDTQYF.

The CDR3 reads CASSYPGQLYGYTF. The CDR3 region has the DNA TGTGCCAGTAGTTACCCCGGACAGCTCTATGGCTACACCTTC. This chain connects TRBV19 to TRBJ1-2, with a tentative D call TRBD1 (6 bases). Trimming left V 5 bases short and J 4 bases short, with 14 bases between. Germline V gives CDR1 LNHDA, CDR2 SQIVND (reference sequence). CDR3 length: 14 residues.